Listed below are T cell receptor beta chains from one sample, sequenced in a study of blood T cell repertoires in COVID-19. Profiled with immunoSEQ multiplex PCR; TCRdb holds only in-frame clones, not every one. Here the sample spans about 56,000 clones, just under 75% being singletons. Material: peripheral blood. The origin of the receptors is a woman in her seventies with COVID-19, enrolled during active disease. Both conserved end residues are part of each CDR3. The D gene is left open where the match is weak. A row's size may be missing; if present it is once, few, many or a size class.

V gene	clone size	D gene	J gene	CDR3 protein	CDR3 DNA
TRBV18	NA	NA	TRBJ2-5	CASSPPMGGETQYF	TGTGCCAGCTCACCACCGATGGGGGGAGAGACCCAGTACTTC
TRBV7-9	NA	TRBD1	TRBJ1-1	CASSSPRGRTEAFF	TGTGCCAGCAGCTCTCCCAGGGGGCGGACTGAAGCTTTCTTT
TRBV6-6	NA	TRBD1	TRBJ1-1	CASRAGTAMNTEAFF	TGTGCCAGCAGGGCCGGGACAGCTATGAACACTGAAGCTTTCTTT
TRBV6-2/TRBV6-3	NA	NA	TRBJ1-2	CASSWLSREGYTF	TGTGCCAGCAGTTGGCTATCTCGGGAGGGCTACACCTTC
TRBV3-1/TRBV3-2	NA	NA	TRBJ2-3	CASSLGATDTQYF	TGTGCCAGCAGCCTAGGGGCAACAGATACGCAGTATTTT
TRBV7-2	NA	NA	TRBJ1-1	CASSLEEGAEAFF	TGTGCCAGCAGCTTAGAAGAAGGAGCTGAAGCTTTCTTT
TRBV19	NA	NA	TRBJ1-3	CASSMGLTVVGNTIYF	TGTGCCAGTAGTATGGGACTCACTGTCGTTGGAAACACCATATATTTT
TRBV5-1	NA	NA	TRBJ2-7	CASGYSGGGGDEQYF	TGCGCCAGCGGATACTCAGGGGGCGGGGGCGACGAGCAGTACTTC
TRBV3-1/TRBV3-2	NA	TRBD2	TRBJ2-3	CASSHTTSGATDTQYF	TGTGCCAGCAGCCATACGACTAGCGGGGCCACAGATACGCAGTATTTT
TRBV10-3	NA	TRBD2	TRBJ2-6	CAISDSAGGTGANVLTF	TGTGCCATCAGTGACTCCGCGGGGGGGACCGGGGCCAACGTCCTGACTTTC
TRBV12-3/TRBV12-4	NA	NA	TRBJ2-7	CASSTGQRYEQYF	TGTGCCAGCAGTACCGGACAGCGTTACGAGCAGTACTTC
TRBV19	NA	TRBD1	TRBJ1-2	CASSVTGGDYGYTF	TGTGCCAGTAGTGTAACAGGGGGCGACTATGGCTACACCTTC
TRBV28	few	TRBD2	TRBJ2-5	CASSLPSGGQQETQYF	TGTGCCAGCAGTTTACCGTCGGGAGGGCAACAAGAGACCCAGTACTTC
TRBV7-8	NA	NA	TRBJ2-1	CASLGGGDPYNEQFF	TGTGCCAGCCTAGGAGGGGGCGACCCGTACAATGAGCAGTTCTTC
TRBV10-1	NA	NA	TRBJ1-2	CAGTLVPREFYGYTF	TGCGCCGGCACTCTGGTTCCTCGGGAGTTTTATGGCTACACCTTC
TRBV11-3	NA	TRBD2	TRBJ2-3	CASSPLLAGGITDTQYF	TGTGCCAGCAGCCCCCTGTTAGCGGGAGGGATCACAGATACGCAGTATTTT
TRBV19	once	TRBD1	TRBJ1-3	CASTTGGLNTIYF	TGTGCCAGCACTACAGGGGGCTTAAACACCATATATTTT
TRBV7-2	NA	NA	TRBJ1-4	CASSLGAQGEKLFF	TGTGCCAGCAGCTTAGGGGCTCAGGGTGAAAAACTGTTTTTT
TRBV5-3	NA	NA	TRBJ1-5	CARSLEGVSNQPQHF	TGTGCCAGAAGCTTGGAGGGGGTTAGCAATCAGCCCCAGCATTTT
TRBV25-1	few	NA	TRBJ1-2	CASSGGLTVYGYTF	TGTGCCAGCAGTGGCGGTTTGACAGTCTATGGCTACACCTTC
TRBV6-1	NA	NA	TRBJ1-3	CASSEPDFWSSGNTIYF	TGTGCCAGCAGTGAACCGGACTTCTGGTCCTCTGGAAACACCATATATTTT
TRBV7-2	NA	NA	TRBJ2-1	CASSYVQRSSYNEQFF	TGTGCCAGCAGCTACGTACAGCGGAGCTCCTACAATGAGCAGTTCTTC
TRBV3-1/TRBV3-2	NA	TRBD1	TRBJ1-1	CASSLQGGGTEAFF	TGTGCCAGCAGCCTCCAGGGGGGTGGCACTGAAGCTTTCTTT
TRBV12-3/TRBV12-4	NA	NA	TRBJ1-1	CASSPLLSEAFF	TGTGCCAGCAGCCCGTTATTATCTGAAGCTTTCTTT
TRBV25-1	many	TRBD2	TRBJ2-3	CASRPSGSRGTQYF	TGTGCCAGCAGACCAAGCGGGAGCCGCGGTACGCAGTATTTT
TRBV5-1	few	NA	TRBJ1-6	CASNREGDSPLHF	TGCGCCAGCAACAGGGAGGGAGATTCACCCCTCCACTTT
TRBV11-1	NA	TRBD1	TRBJ2-1	CASSPGTETYNEQFF	TGTGCCAGCAGCCCGGGGACAGAAACCTACAATGAGCAGTTCTTC
TRBV7-9	once	NA	TRBJ1-2	CASSLQGGYGYTF	TGTGCCAGCAGCTTACAGGGAGGCTATGGCTACACCTTC
TRBV5-1	NA	NA	TRBJ2-7	CASSLGTSYYEQYF	TGCGCCAGCAGCTTGGGGACATCCTACTACGAGCAGTACTTC
TRBV7-6	NA	NA	TRBJ2-3	CASSLDGPGRVIPDTQYF	TGTGCCAGCAGCTTAGATGGCCCGGGCAGGGTTATCCCAGATACGCAGTATTTT
TRBV12-5	NA	NA	TRBJ2-5	CASGAGETQYF	TGTGCTAGTGGTGCCGGGGAGACCCAGTACTTC
TRBV5-4	NA	TRBD1	TRBJ1-1	CASSSGTGLMNTEAFF	TGTGCCAGCAGCTCCGGGACAGGATTAATGAACACTGAAGCTTTCTTT
TRBV27	once	TRBD1	TRBJ1-2	CASSLKAETGGGYTF	TGTGCCAGCAGTTTAAAGGCGGAGACAGGGGGCGGCTACACCTTC
TRBV7-2	NA	TRBD2	TRBJ2-5	CASSSEAGVQYF	TGTGCCAGCAGCTCTGAGGCGGGGGTTCAGTACTTC
TRBV7-2	NA	TRBD1	TRBJ2-1	CASSTQGDAEQFF	TGTGCCAGCAGCACCCAGGGGGACGCTGAGCAGTTCTTC
TRBV7-2	once	NA	TRBJ1-3	CASSPQGTSGNTIYF	TGTGCCAGCAGCCCGCAAGGGACATCCGGAAACACCATATATTTT
TRBV4-3	few	NA	TRBJ1-1	CASSQVSNTEAFF	TGCGCCAGCAGCCAAGTGAGTAACACTGAAGCTTTCTTT
TRBV18	NA	TRBD1	TRBJ2-7	CASSPLGQASYEQYF	TGTGCCAGCTCACCACTAGGACAGGCCTCCTACGAGCAGTACTTC
TRBV2	NA	NA	TRBJ1-2	CASRPGTRGNYGYTF	TGTGCCAGCAGACCCGGGACAAGGGGTAACTATGGCTACACCTTC
TRBV10-3	NA	NA	TRBJ2-4	CAISSDSTPLAKNIQYF	TGTGCCATCAGTTCGGACAGCACACCCCTAGCCAAAAACATTCAGTACTTC
TRBV4-2	NA	TRBD2	TRBJ2-1	CASSPEREATYNEQFF	TGTGCCAGCAGCCCAGAGCGGGAGGCCACCTACAATGAGCAGTTCTTC
TRBV6-5	NA	TRBD2	TRBJ2-3	CASRPSGGEGATQYF	TGTGCCAGCAGGCCCAGCGGGGGGGAAGGCGCTACGCAGTATTTT
TRBV5-5	NA	NA	TRBJ2-1	CASTLGGGGSYNEQFF	TGTGCCAGCACCCTGGGAGGGGGGGGGTCCTACAATGAGCAGTTCTTC
TRBV7-8	NA	TRBD1	TRBJ1-2	CASSRGTAYGYTF	TGTGCCAGCAGCCGAGGGACAGCCTATGGCTACACCTTC
TRBV19	NA	NA	TRBJ2-7	CASSPGLDSYEQYF	TGTGCCAGTAGTCCGGGACTGGACTCCTACGAGCAGTACTTC
TRBV24-1	NA	NA	TRBJ2-3	CATSDPGSGPLLGDTQYF	TGTGCCACCAGTGATCCGGGGAGCGGGCCCTTACTGGGGGATACGCAGTATTTT
TRBV5-1	NA	NA	TRBJ2-5	CASSLSTGEAKTQYF	TGCGCCAGCAGCTTATCAACAGGGGAGGCAAAGACCCAGTACTTC
TRBV5-1	few	TRBD2	TRBJ2-1	CASRFIAGSSYNEQFF	TGCGCCAGCAGGTTCATAGCGGGAAGCTCCTACAATGAGCAGTTCTTC
TRBV7-3	NA	NA	TRBJ2-5	CASSSLLQETQYF	TGTGCCAGCAGCTCCCTTTTACAAGAGACCCAGTACTTC
TRBV5-6	few	TRBD1	TRBJ1-1	CAGRTGEKGEAFF	TGTGCCGGGAGGACAGGGGAGAAGGGTGAAGCTTTCTTT
TRBV14	NA	NA	TRBJ2-7	CASSRQGGLGNYEQYF	TGTGCCAGCAGCCGACAGGGAGGCTTGGGCAACTACGAGCAGTACTTC
TRBV15	NA	NA	TRBJ2-1	CATSRASPQQFF	TGTGCCACCAGCAGAGCCTCCCCCCAGCAGTTCTTC
TRBV28	few	TRBD1	TRBJ1-6	CASSSEVTGDSPLHF	TGTGCCAGCAGTTCCGAGGTGACAGGGGATTCACCCCTCCACTTT
TRBV12-3/TRBV12-4	NA	NA	TRBJ1-2	CASTSLYGYTF	TGTGCCAGCACGTCCCTCTATGGCTACACCTTC
TRBV19	NA	TRBD1	TRBJ2-7	CASSMGRGTDYYEQYF	TGTGCCAGTAGTATGGGTAGGGGGACAGACTACTACGAGCAGTACTTC